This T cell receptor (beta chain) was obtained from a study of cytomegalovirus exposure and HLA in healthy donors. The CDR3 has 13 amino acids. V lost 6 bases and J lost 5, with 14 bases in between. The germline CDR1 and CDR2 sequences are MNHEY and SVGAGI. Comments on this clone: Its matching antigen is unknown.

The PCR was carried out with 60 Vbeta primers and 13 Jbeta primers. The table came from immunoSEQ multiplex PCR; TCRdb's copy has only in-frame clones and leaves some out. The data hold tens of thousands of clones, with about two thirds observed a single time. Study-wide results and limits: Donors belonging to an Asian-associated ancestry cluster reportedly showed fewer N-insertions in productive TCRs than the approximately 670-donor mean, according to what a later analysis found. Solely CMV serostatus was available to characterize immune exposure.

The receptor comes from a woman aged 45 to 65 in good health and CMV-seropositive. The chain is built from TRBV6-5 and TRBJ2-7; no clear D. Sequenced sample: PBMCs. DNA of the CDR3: TGTGCCAGCAGGTTATACTCTACCCACGAGCAGTACTTC. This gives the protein CASRLYSTHEQYF.